This is a list of T cell receptor beta chains from one sample in a study of shared T cell receptors in the human thymus. TCRdb's table, derived via immunoSEQ multiplex PCR, lists solely in-frame clones and lacks some. Counted here are 540,000 or so clones, approximately 80% occurring once; the ten biggest clones make up around 0.013%. Another study also made use of these data, one on human thymus T cells.

Sequencing was done on a sample of thymocytes. All receptors come from a boy under two years old with a congenital heart defect. The CDR3 runs from the conserved cysteine through the conserved F or W. Each record gives: D gene, clone size, V gene, J gene, CDR3 DNA, CDR3 protein. D genes are given only for firm matches. Some rows have no size entry. The others give once, few or many, or a class for an expanded clone.

TRBD2,.,TRBV29-1,TRBJ2-2,TGCAGCGTAAGACTAGCCAACACCGGGGAGCTGTTTTTT,CSVRLANTGELFF
TRBD1,.,TRBV4-1,TRBJ2-7,TGCGCCAGCAGCCAAAATGGGGACAGATACGAGCAGTACTTC,CASSQNGDRYEQYF
TRBD2,.,TRBV28,TRBJ2-1,TGTGCCAGCACCGGAGGGGGACTAGACCCTTTACGTCGCAATGAGCAGTTCTTC,CASTGGGLDPLRRNEQFF
TRBD1,once,TRBV11-3,TRBJ2-7,TGTGCCAGCAGCTTCCCGGGACAGGGGGCAGGGTCCTACGAGCAGTACTTC,CASSFPGQGAGSYEQYF
.,once,TRBV27,TRBJ2-5,TGTGCCAGCAGTTTATCGGGAGTGGGGGAGACCCAGTACTTC,CASSLSGVGETQYF
TRBD1,.,TRBV5-1,TRBJ1-1,TGCGCCAGCAGACGTTGGGACAGGGGCCAACCTGAAGCTTTCTTT,CASRRWDRGQPEAFF
.,once,TRBV9,TRBJ2-6,TGTGCCAGCAGCGTGGAGGGGCGAGTGGGCTCTGGGGCCAACGTCCTGACTTTC,CASSVEGRVGSGANVLTF
TRBD1,.,TRBV12-5,TRBJ2-7,TGTGCTAGTGGTTTCGGACAGGGTGAGGGACCCACCTCGGGAGAGCAGTACTTC,CASGFGQGEGPTSGEQYF
.,.,TRBV2,TRBJ1-1,TGTGCCAGCAGTTCCCGACGGGACACTGAAGCTTTCTTT,CASSSRRDTEAFF
.,.,TRBV7-8,TRBJ1-1,TGTGCCAGCAGCCCGACTGCTAGGGGATTGTCGAACACTGAAGCTTTCTTT,CASSPTARGLSNTEAFF
.,.,TRBV19,TRBJ1-5,TGTGCCAGTAGTCCCCGGGACATTCCCAGCAATCAGCCCCAGCATTTT,CASSPRDIPSNQPQHF
TRBD2,.,TRBV27,TRBJ2-3,TGTGCCAGCAGTGGATCCGGGACTAGCGGCGTAGATACGCAGTATTTT,CASSGSGTSGVDTQYF
.,once,TRBV30,TRBJ2-7,TGTGCCTGGAGTGTAAGGGGCAGAGACTACGAGCAGTACTTC,CAWSVRGRDYEQYF
TRBD2,few,TRBV5-6,TRBJ2-7,TGTGCCAGCAGCTCGACCGGGACTAGCGGTCACAGCTCCTACGAGCAGTACTTC,CASSSTGTSGHSSYEQYF
TRBD2,.,TRBV18,TRBJ2-7,TGTGCCAGCTCACCACGAGGGACTAGCGGGCACTACGAGCAGTACTTC,CASSPRGTSGHYEQYF
TRBD1,.,TRBV2,TRBJ1-3,TGTGCCAGCAACGGACAGGGGGCCGCTGGAAACACCATATATTTT,CASNGQGAAGNTIYF
.,.,TRBV4-3,TRBJ1-4,TGCGCCAGCAGCCAAGATGAGAGGCGGGAAAAACTGTTTTTT,CASSQDERREKLFF
TRBD2,.,TRBV12-5,TRBJ2-3,TGTGCTAGTGGCTCCGGGAGGGGGAGGGAAGCAGATACGCAGTATTTT,CASGSGRGREADTQYF
TRBD2,.,TRBV4-3,TRBJ2-3,TGCGCCAGCAGCCAAGATATACGTCTAGCGGGAGGGCCTGGCACAGATACGCAGTATTTT,CASSQDIRLAGGPGTDTQYF
.,.,TRBV15,TRBJ2-7,TGTGCCACTAGCAGAGGCCTAGCGTACGAGCAGTACTTC,CATSRGLAYEQYF
.,.,TRBV6-4,TRBJ1-4,TGTGCCAGCAGGGTAGCCGGGAACGAAAAACTGTTTTTT,CASRVAGNEKLFF
TRBD2,.,TRBV5-1,TRBJ2-1,TGCGCCAGCAGCTTGAGACGGGAGGGGCGTGAGCAGTTCTTC,CASSLRREGREQFF
TRBD2,once,TRBV7-2,TRBJ2-7,TGTGCCAGCAGCTTAGCTACCGGGACTACCTACGAGCAGTACTTC,CASSLATGTTYEQYF
.,.,TRBV4-2,TRBJ2-7,TGTGCCAGCAGCCAAGATTTACTAGCCACCGAGCAGTACTTC,CASSQDLLATEQYF
.,few,TRBV6-1,TRBJ1-5,TGTGCCAGCAGTGAAGCGGCGACAGGCCTCACTAATCAGCCCCAGCATTTT,CASSEAATGLTNQPQHF
TRBD2,.,TRBV4-2,TRBJ2-7,TGTGCCAGCAGCCACGGGACTAGCGGGAGGCTGGGGGAGCAGTACTTC,CASSHGTSGRLGEQYF
TRBD1,.,TRBV7-2,TRBJ2-7,TGTGCCAGCAGCTTAGTTGCAGGGGGCGCTGGAGTGAGCTACGAGCAGTACTTC,CASSLVAGGAGVSYEQYF
.,.,TRBV30,TRBJ1-3,TGTGCCTGGAACGGTTGGGGCACAGGCCATTACTCTGGAAACACCATATATTTT,CAWNGWGTGHYSGNTIYF
.,few,TRBV5-4,TRBJ2-3,TGTGCCAGCAGCCTCGATCTACGCTTCGGCACAGATACGCAGTATTTT,CASSLDLRFGTDTQYF
.,.,TRBV15,TRBJ1-4,TGTGCCACCAGCAGAGATCCGGGAGGGGAAAAACTGTTTTTT,CATSRDPGGEKLFF
TRBD1,.,TRBV6-6,TRBJ2-7,TGTGCCAGCAGTAACAGGGGACCCGCCTACGAGCAGTACTTC,CASSNRGPAYEQYF
TRBD2,.,TRBV5-6,TRBJ2-7,TGTGCCAGCAGAAGACTAGCGGGAGGGCGCAACGAGCAGTACTTC,CASRRLAGGRNEQYF
TRBD2,.,TRBV9,TRBJ2-3,TGTGCCAGCAGCCACAGCGGGGGCACAGATACGCAGTATTTT,CASSHSGGTDTQYF
TRBD2,.,TRBV7-6,TRBJ2-5,TGTGCCAGCAGCTTATGGAAAGGGAGGGGAGAGACCCAGTACTTC,CASSLWKGRGETQYF
TRBD1,.,TRBV7-6,TRBJ2-7,TGTGCCAGCAGCTTGGGGGACAGGAGCTTCTACGAGCAGTACTTC,CASSLGDRSFYEQYF
TRBD1,.,TRBV28,TRBJ1-1,TGTGCCAGCAGTATGATAACAGGGGGAAGGAACACTGAAGCTTTCTTT,CASSMITGGRNTEAFF
.,.,TRBV29-1,TRBJ2-1,TGCAGCACAGTCAGGGTTGGGAATGAGCAGTTCTTC,CSTVRVGNEQFF
TRBD2,once,TRBV4-1,TRBJ2-3,TGCGCCAGCAGCCAAGCGTTTCCGGGACTAGCGGATATTAGCACAGATACGCAGTATTTT,CASSQAFPGLADISTDTQYF
.,.,TRBV27,TRBJ2-1,TGTGCCAGCAGTTTACGTAGAGCGGCCAGGGGGTTCTTC,CASSLRRAARGFF
.,.,TRBV28,TRBJ2-3,TGTGCCAGCAGCCGAGTTCAGGTTAGCACAGATACGCAGTATTTT,CASSRVQVSTDTQYF
TRBD1,.,TRBV4-3,TRBJ1-2,TGCGCCAGCAGCCAAGCGGACAGGGGGCACGACTATGGCTACACCTTC,CASSQADRGHDYGYTF
.,.,TRBV9,TRBJ1-5,TGTGCCAGCAGCGTAGGAGGGTATAGCAATCAGCCCCAGCATTTT,CASSVGGYSNQPQHF
TRBD2,.,TRBV4-1,TRBJ2-5,TGCGCCAGCAGCCAAGCGGCCGAGAAGCGGGAGAGGGAGACCCAGTACTTC,CASSQAAEKRERETQYF
TRBD2,.,TRBV27,TRBJ2-7,TGTGCCAGCAGTTATCAGCGGGGCCCTTACGAGCAGTACTTC,CASSYQRGPYEQYF
TRBD1,.,TRBV27,TRBJ1-3,TGTGCCAGCAGTTTCAGGGGGCGCGGAAACACCATATATTTT,CASSFRGRGNTIYF
.,.,TRBV28,TRBJ2-3,TGTGCCAGCACCGATCAGGGGTACCCAGATACGCAGTATTTT,CASTDQGYPDTQYF
TRBD2,few,TRBV29-1,TRBJ2-3,TGCAGCGCCGATGCTCAGCGGGAGGAGGCAGATACGCAGTATTTT,CSADAQREEADTQYF
TRBD2,.,TRBV6-1,TRBJ2-1,TGTGCCAGCAGTGAAGTTGCGGGAGGGCCGAATGAGCAGTTCTTC,CASSEVAGGPNEQFF